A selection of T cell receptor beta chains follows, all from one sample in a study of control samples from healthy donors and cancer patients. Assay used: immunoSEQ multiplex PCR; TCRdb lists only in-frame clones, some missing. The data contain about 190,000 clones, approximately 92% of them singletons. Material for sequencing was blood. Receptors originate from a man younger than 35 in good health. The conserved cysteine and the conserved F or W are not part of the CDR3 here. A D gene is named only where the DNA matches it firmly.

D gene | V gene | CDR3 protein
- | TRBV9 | ASSGGVAVPPDTQY
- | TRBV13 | ASSPRGLDEKLF
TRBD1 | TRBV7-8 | ASSLGTGSPGANVLT
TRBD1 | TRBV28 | ASSGDRVWLSGELF
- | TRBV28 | ARDRLMYEQY
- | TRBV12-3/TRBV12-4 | ASTQSNIQY
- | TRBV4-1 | ASSQDSGSNEKLF
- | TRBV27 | ATRGASGTEAF
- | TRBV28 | ASSLSSVKTQY
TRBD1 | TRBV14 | ASSLRDRGSANYGYT
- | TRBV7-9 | ASSLKGKTGLNNEKLF
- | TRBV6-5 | ASGAGEPQH
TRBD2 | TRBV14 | ASSQDQILAGATGELF
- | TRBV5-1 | ASSLDPRSSYEQY
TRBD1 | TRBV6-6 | ASRPYETGKYEQY
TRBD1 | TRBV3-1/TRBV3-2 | ASSRFTGTGRNYGYT
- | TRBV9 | ASGTLTTGELF
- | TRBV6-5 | ASRLTGADTQY